Following are 26 T cell receptor beta chains from one sample sequenced in a study of cytomegalovirus exposure and HLA in healthy donors. The PCR had 60 Vbeta and 13 Jbeta primers. Assay used: immunoSEQ multiplex PCR; TCRdb lists only in-frame clones, some missing. Here the sample spans under 150,000 clones, 75% to 80% being singletons. Sequencing was carried out using PBMCs. The source of these receptors is a woman aged 40-49 years in good health and CMV-seropositive.

The chain recombines TRBV5-1 with TRBJ1-2; D call uncertain. The germline gives CDR1 SGHRS, CDR2 YFSETQ. This CDR3 spans 14 amino acids. V lost 2 bases and J 7 bases, leaving 15 bases between the germline ends. The CDR3 loop reads CASSLAFSSGGYTF. The CDR3 nucleotides are TGCGCCAGCAGCTTAGCATTTTCCTCGGGTGGCTACACCTTC. Full variable domain (outside the CDR3, taken from reference TRBV5-1 and TRBJ1-2): KAGVTQTPRYLIKTRGQQVTLSCSPISGHRSVSWYQQTPGQGLQFLFEYFSETQRNKGNFPGRFSGRQFSNSRSEMNVSTLELGDSALYLCASSLAFSSGGYTFGSGTRLTVV.

The chain recombines TRBV14 with TRBJ2-5; 8 positions agree with TRBD1. From germline, CDR1 is SGHDN and CDR2 FVKESK. The CDR3 spans 15 residues. V trimming: 4 bases; J trimming: 4 bases; junction bases outside the gene matches: 8. CDR3 loop: CASSRNRGTLETQYF. CDR3 DNA sequence: TGTGCCAGCAGCCGCAACAGGGGGACCCTAGAGACCCAGTACTTC.

This clone was counted only a few times. The gene calls are TRBV27 and TRBJ2-5; 10 bases are a match to TRBD1. Losses at the gene ends were 5 bases for V and 4 bases for J; bases not matched to a gene: 7. Germline assignment: CDR1 MNHEY and CDR2 SMNVEV (reference sequence). This CDR3 is 15 amino acids long. Here the CDR3 DNA reads TGTGCCAGCAGTAGACAGGGGGCAAAGCGAGAGACCCAGTACTTC. It encodes CASSRQGAKRETQYF.

This rearrangement joins TRBV19 to TRBJ2-1; D possibly corresponds to TRBD2 (5 bases). V was clipped by 5 bases and J by 0 bases, with 14 bases between them. Germline V CDR1 and CDR2: LNHDA, SQIVND (reference sequence). The CDR3 has 16 amino acids. For the CDR3, the DNA is TGTGCCAGTAGTCCCTCGGGTGGGAGCTCCTACAATGAGCAGTTCTTC. Residues: CASSPSGGSSYNEQFF.

The chain carries TRBV6-1 and TRBJ2-1; possible D gene TRBD2, 6 bases. The CDR3 totals 16 residues. Germline V gene data show CDR1 as MNHNS and CDR2 as SASEGT. V was shortened by 3 bases and J by 6 bases, with 18 bases between the two germline ends. The CDR3 nucleotides are TGTGCCAGCAGTGACCTTCCAGCGGAGGGATCCAATGAGCAGTTCTTC. Its protein product is CASSDLPAEGSNEQFF.

The V gene is TRBV4-2, the J gene TRBJ2-7; 12 bases line up with TRBD1. J was trimmed by 6 bases and V by 3 bases; bases with no gene match: 6. This CDR3 has 15 amino acids. Germline V gene lookup returns CDR1 LGHNA and CDR2 YNFKEQ. The CDR3 protein is CASSQGQGASFEQYF. DNA of the CDR3: TGTGCCAGCAGCCAGGGACAGGGGGCATCGTTCGAGCAGTACTTC.

The CDR3: CASSEQGLAGGQYF. CDR3 nucleotide sequence: TGCGCCAGCAGCGAACAGGGACTAGCGGGAGGGCAGTATTTT. The chain couples TRBV5-1 to TRBJ2-3; 15 bases line up with TRBD2. Germline V gene sequence: CDR1 SGHRS, CDR2 YFSETQ. Germline trimming cut 4 bases from V and 11 bases from J; bases unmatched to any gene: 5. This CDR3 is built from 14 residues.

The chain is built from TRBV7-9 and TRBJ1-2; weak D call: TRBD1 (6 bases). The V and J ends lost 2 bases and 2 bases respectively, with 9 bases between them. The germline CDR1 and CDR2 sequences are SEHNR and FQNEAQ (reference sequence). The CDR3 is 14 amino acids. The CDR3 loop is CASSLPGANYGYTF. The CDR3 coding sequence is TGTGCCAGCAGCTTACCAGGGGCCAACTATGGCTACACCTTC.

The V and J genes are TRBV5-1 and TRBJ2-7; D may be TRBD1 (6 bases). CDR1 and CDR2 from the germline V gene are SGHRS and YFSETQ. Trimming removed 4 bases from V and 2 bases from J, with 10 bases in between. CDR3 length: 13 residues. The CDR3 sequence is CASSEGHAYEQYF. CDR3 coding DNA: TGCGCCAGCAGCGAGGGACATGCCTACGAGCAGTACTTC.

The chain joins TRBV19 to TRBJ2-3; 12 bases are a match to TRBD1. CDR3 size: 18 residues. V dropped 6 bases and J dropped 4; count of bases not matched to a gene: 14. Germline CDR1 LNHDA, CDR2 SQIVND (reference sequence). CDR3 in amino acids: CASRGGQGAPGLADTQYF. The CDR3 DNA is TGTGCCAGTAGGGGGGGACAGGGGGCGCCTGGATTAGCAGATACGCAGTATTTT.

This clone was detected once. V usage is TRBV4-1 and J usage is TRBJ2-3; unclear D gene. The CDR3 has 14 amino acids. The germline V gene encodes CDR1 MGHRA and CDR2 YSYEKL. Trimming left V 5 bases short and J 4 bases short, with 13 bases between. The DNA for the CDR3 is TGCGCCAGCAGCTTCTTCGGTCCCCCAGATACGCAGTATTTT. Encoded protein: CASSFFGPPDTQYF.

CDR3 region: CASNDGTKFYNEQFF. CDR3 nucleotides: TGTGCCAGCAACGATGGGACTAAATTTTACAATGAGCAGTTCTTC. The chain carries TRBV7-2 and TRBJ2-1, with TRBD2 identical over 7 bases. The CDR3 length is 15 residues. Per the germline V gene, CDR1 is SGHTA and CDR2 is FQGNSA. Germline trimming cut 7 bases from V and 4 bases from J; bases unmatched to any gene: 10.

The genes are TRBV2 and TRBJ2-7, with 8 bases that match TRBD2. This CDR3 is 14 amino acids long. The germline CDR1 and CDR2 sequences are SNHLY and FYNNEI. V shed 4 bases, J shed 3 bases, and the junction held 5 bases outside the gene matches. CDR3 in amino acids: CASSATSGVYEQYF. The CDR3 DNA follows: TGTGCCAGCAGTGCTACTAGCGGAGTCTACGAGCAGTACTTC.

V usage is TRBV10-3 and J usage is TRBJ2-5, with 8 bases lining up with TRBD2. The V gene end was trimmed by 2 bases and the J gene end by 5 bases; junction bases not matched to a gene: 10. The germline V gene has CDR1 ENHRY and CDR2 SYGVKD. The CDR3 runs to 16 residues. This CDR3 is CAISEPGGGVGETQYF. CDR3 nucleotide sequence: TGTGCCATCAGTGAGCCGGGAGGGGGTGTCGGGGAGACCCAGTACTTC.

This chain joins TRBV30 and TRBJ1-5; TRBD1 might be the D (5 bases). Trimming took off 0 bases at V and 2 bases at J, with 17 bases between the two ends. CDR1 and CDR2 (germline): GTSNPN, SVGIG (reference sequence). The CDR3 runs 17 residues. CDR3 nucleotides: TGTGCCTGGAGTGTCGGCCTTCAGGGTAACGGCAATCAGCCCCAGCATTTT. Residues: CAWSVGLQGNGNQPQHF. Using reference TRBV30 and TRBJ1-5 for the parts outside the CDR3, the full variable domain is SQTIHQWPATLVQPVGSPLSLECTVEGTSNPNLYWYRQAAGRGLQLLFYSVGIGQISSEVPQNLSASRPQDRQFILSSKKLLLSDSGFYLCAWSVGLQGNGNQPQHFGDGTRLSIL.

This clone came up once. The chain is built from TRBV6-5 and TRBJ2-1; possibly TRBD1 for D (5 bases). Trimming removed 2 bases from V and 6 bases from J, with 8 bases in between. The length of the CDR3 is 13 residues. From germline, CDR1 is MNHEY and CDR2 SVGAGI. Here the CDR3 reads CASSYGAGNEQFF. CDR3 nucleotides: TGTGCCAGCAGTTACGGGGCCGGCAATGAGCAGTTCTTC.

The chain is built from TRBV27 and TRBJ2-7; 10 nucleotides align to TRBD2. V dropped 6 bases and J dropped 4; count of bases not matched to a gene: 6. Germline CDR1 reads MNHEY; CDR2 reads SMNVEV (reference sequence). The CDR3 totals 14 residues. CDR3 nucleotide sequence: TGTGCCAGCAGCAGGACTAGCGGAGGATACGAGCAGTACTTC. This sequence encodes CASSRTSGGYEQYF.

This chain links TRBV6-5 with TRBJ1-5, with 9 bases fitting TRBD1. Trimming removed 6 bases from V and 4 bases from J; junction bases left unmatched: 7. CDR3 size: 15 residues. Germline lookup yields CDR1 MNHEY and CDR2 SVGAGI. CDR3 amino acids: CASSPGTGNNQPQHF. CDR3 nucleotide sequence: TGTGCCAGCAGCCCCGGGACAGGGAATAATCAGCCCCAGCATTTT.

The chain couples TRBV18 to TRBJ1-2, with D possibly matching TRBD1 (6 bases). The CDR3 is 15 amino acids. V lost 2 bases and J lost 8, with 18 bases in between. The germline gives CDR1 KGHSH, CDR2 LQKENI. CDR3 sequence (DNA): TGTGCCAGCTCACCAATTTCGGGCGGGGGCGAAGGCTACACCTTC. Its translation is CASSPISGGGEGYTF.

This chain links TRBV6-5 with TRBJ2-7, with TRBD2 matching 7 bases. The ends lost 5 bases at V and 2 bases at J; junction bases unmatched: 3. The CDR3 sequence is 13 residues long. Germline CDR1 and CDR2: MNHEY and SVGAGI. CDR3 in DNA: TGTGCCAGCAGTGGAGGGACTACCTACGAGCAGTACTTC. Translating it yields CASSGGTTYEQYF.

The DNA of the CDR3 is TGTGCCAGCTCCCAATCTCCCGGACAGGGGGCTACTGAAGCTTTCTTT. Its translation: CASSQSPGQGATEAFF. This chain joins TRBV18 and TRBJ1-1; TRBD1 matches 11 bases. This CDR3 is built from 16 residues. Trimming at V came to 6 bases and at J to 5 bases, leaving 11 bases not matched to a gene. Germline values: CDR1 KGHSH, CDR2 LQKENI.

The CDR3 sequence is CSADRGLRSGELFF. Here the CDR3 DNA reads TGCAGCGCTGACAGGGGTCTCAGATCCGGGGAGCTGTTTTTT. The rearrangement joins TRBV29-1 to TRBJ2-2, with TRBD1 matching over 8 bases. V was pared by 7 bases and J by 6 bases, with 10 bases of the junction left unmatched. Germline V gene sequence: CDR1 SQVTM, CDR2 ANQGSEA. This CDR3 is built from 14 residues.

The rearrangement joins TRBV5-1 to TRBJ2-1, with D maybe TRBD1 (5 bases). The CDR3 spans 12 residues. V was pared by 1 base and J by 8 bases, with 7 bases between. Germline V gives CDR1 SGHRS, CDR2 YFSETQ. CDR3 sequence (DNA): TGCGCCAGCAGCTTGTTAGGGGATGAGCAGTTCTTC. Encoded protein: CASSLLGDEQFF.

The rearrangement uses TRBV2 and TRBJ1-1, with TRBD1 matching over 7 bases. The CDR3 length is 16 residues. Trimming at V came to 1 base and at J to 0 bases, leaving 5 bases not matched to a gene. Germline CDR1 is SNHLY and CDR2 is FYNNEI. The CDR3 DNA sequence: TGTGCCAGCAGTGAAGGCCAGGGGGATGTGAACACTGAAGCTTTCTTT. The encoded protein is CASSEGQGDVNTEAFF.

The CDR3 reads CATRALTGGSNEQFF. CDR3 bases: TGTGCCACCAGAGCATTAACGGGAGGCTCCAATGAGCAGTTCTTC. This chain uses TRBV15 with TRBJ2-1; 7 positions agree with TRBD2. Trimming cost V 6 bases and J 6 bases; bases outside gene matches: 11. This CDR3 has 15 amino acids. Germline loops: CDR1 LNHNV, CDR2 YYDKDF (reference sequence).

V and J are TRBV7-9 and TRBJ2-5; a possible D gene is TRBD1 (5 bases). Looked up from germline, CDR1 is SEHNR and CDR2 is FQNEAQ (reference sequence). The V end was cut by 2 bases, the J end by 4 bases, with 14 bases between. The CDR3 consists of 15 residues. Here the CDR3 reads CASSLQGYLGETQYF. CDR3 nucleotide sequence: TGTGCCAGCAGCTTACAGGGATATCTTGGAGAGACCCAGTACTTC. Looking up the rest from reference TRBV7-9 and TRBJ2-5 gives the full variable domain: DTGVSQNPRHKITKRGQNVTFRCDPISEHNRLYWYRQTLGQGPEFLTYFQNEAQLEKSRLLSDRFSAERPKGSFSTLEIQRTEQGDSAMYLCASSLQGYLGETQYFGPGTRLLVL.